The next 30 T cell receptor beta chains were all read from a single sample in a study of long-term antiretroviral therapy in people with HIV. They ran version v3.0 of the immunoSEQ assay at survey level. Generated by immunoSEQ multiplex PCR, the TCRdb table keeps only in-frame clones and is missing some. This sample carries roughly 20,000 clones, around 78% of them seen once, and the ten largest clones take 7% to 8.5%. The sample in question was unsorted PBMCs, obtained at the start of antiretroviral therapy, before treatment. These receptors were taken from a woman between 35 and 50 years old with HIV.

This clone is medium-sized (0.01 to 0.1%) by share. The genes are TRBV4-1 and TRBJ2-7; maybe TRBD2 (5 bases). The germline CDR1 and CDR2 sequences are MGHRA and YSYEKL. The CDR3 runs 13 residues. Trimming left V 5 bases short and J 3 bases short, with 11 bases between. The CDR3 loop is CASSEKEDYEQYF. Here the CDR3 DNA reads TGCGCCAGCAGCGAAAAGGAGGACTACGAGCAGTACTTC.

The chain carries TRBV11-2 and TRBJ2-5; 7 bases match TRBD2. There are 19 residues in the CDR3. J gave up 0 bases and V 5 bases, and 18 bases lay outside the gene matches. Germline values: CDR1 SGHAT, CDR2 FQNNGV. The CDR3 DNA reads TGTGCCAGCAGCCGCCTATCCGGACTAGTGGGCGGGTACCAAGAGACCCAGTACTTC. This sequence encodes CASSRLSGLVGGYQETQYF.

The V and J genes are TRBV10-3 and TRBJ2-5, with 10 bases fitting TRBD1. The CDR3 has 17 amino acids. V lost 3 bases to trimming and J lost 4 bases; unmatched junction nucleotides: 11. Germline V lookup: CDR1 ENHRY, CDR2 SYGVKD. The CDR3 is CAISDFQDDRGPETQYF. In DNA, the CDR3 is TGTGCCATCAGTGACTTTCAGGACGACAGGGGGCCAGAGACCCAGTACTTC.

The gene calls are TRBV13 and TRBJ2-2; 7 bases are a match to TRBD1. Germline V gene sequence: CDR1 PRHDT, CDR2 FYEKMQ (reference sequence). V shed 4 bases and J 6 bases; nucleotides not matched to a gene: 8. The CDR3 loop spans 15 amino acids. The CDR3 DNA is TGTGCCAGCAGCTCAGGTACAGGGGACCCCGGGGAGCTGTTTTTT. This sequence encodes CASSSGTGDPGELFF.

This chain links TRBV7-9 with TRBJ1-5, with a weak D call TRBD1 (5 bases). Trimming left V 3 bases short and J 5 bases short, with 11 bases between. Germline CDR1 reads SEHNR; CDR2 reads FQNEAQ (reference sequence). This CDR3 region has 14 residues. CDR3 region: CASSFSGGDQPQHF. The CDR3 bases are TGTGCCAGCAGCTTTTCAGGAGGGGATCAGCCCCAGCATTTT. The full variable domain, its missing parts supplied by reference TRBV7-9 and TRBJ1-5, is DTGVSQNPRHKITKRGQNVTFRCDPISEHNRLYWYRQTLGQGPEFLTYFQNEAQLEKSRLLSDRFSAERPKGSFSTLEIQRTEQGDSAMYLCASSFSGGDQPQHFGDGTRLSIL.

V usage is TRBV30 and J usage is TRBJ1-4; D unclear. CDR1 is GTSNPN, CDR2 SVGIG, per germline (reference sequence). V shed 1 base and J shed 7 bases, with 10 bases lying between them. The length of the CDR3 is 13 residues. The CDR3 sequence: CAWSGGQTEKLFF. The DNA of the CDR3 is TGTGCCTGGAGTGGAGGGCAGACTGAAAAACTGTTTTTT.

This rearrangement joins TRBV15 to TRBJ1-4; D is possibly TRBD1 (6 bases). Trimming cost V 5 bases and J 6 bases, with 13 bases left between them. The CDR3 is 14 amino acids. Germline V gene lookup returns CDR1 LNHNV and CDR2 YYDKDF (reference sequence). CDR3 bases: TGTGCCACCAGCCGAGTGGGGGGCGATGAAAAACTGTTTTTT. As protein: CATSRVGGDEKLFF.

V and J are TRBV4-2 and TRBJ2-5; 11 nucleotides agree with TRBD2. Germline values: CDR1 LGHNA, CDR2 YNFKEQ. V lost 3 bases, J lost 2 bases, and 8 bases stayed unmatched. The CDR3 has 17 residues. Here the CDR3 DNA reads TGTGCCAGCAGCCACGCTATCGGGACTAGCGGACAAGAGACCCAGTACTTC. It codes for CASSHAIGTSGQETQYF.

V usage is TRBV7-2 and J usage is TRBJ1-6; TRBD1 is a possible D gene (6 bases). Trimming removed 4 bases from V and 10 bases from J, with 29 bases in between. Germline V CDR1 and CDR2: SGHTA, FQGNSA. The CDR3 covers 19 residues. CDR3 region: CASSSADRSRGGGFSPLHF. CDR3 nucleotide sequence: TGTGCCAGCAGCTCAGCCGACAGGAGTCGGGGAGGGGGTTTCTCACCCCTCCACTTT.

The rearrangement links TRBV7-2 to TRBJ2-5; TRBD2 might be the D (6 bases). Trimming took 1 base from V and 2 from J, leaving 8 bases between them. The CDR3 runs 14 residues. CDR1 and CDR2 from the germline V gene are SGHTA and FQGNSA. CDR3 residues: CASSLVGGQETQYF. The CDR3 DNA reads TGTGCCAGCAGCTTAGTGGGGGGACAAGAGACCCAGTACTTC.

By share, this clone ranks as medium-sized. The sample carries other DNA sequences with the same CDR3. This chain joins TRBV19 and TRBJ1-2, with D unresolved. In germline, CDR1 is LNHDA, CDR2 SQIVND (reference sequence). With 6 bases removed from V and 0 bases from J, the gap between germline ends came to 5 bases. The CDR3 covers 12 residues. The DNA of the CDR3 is TGTGCCAGTAGCGGTGCTAACTATGGCTACACCTTC. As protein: CASSGANYGYTF.

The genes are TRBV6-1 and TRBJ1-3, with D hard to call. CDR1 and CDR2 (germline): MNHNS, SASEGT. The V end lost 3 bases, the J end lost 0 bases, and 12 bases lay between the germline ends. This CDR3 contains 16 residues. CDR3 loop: CASSDAPASSGNTIYF. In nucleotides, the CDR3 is TGTGCCAGCAGTGACGCCCCGGCTAGCTCTGGAAACACCATATATTTT.

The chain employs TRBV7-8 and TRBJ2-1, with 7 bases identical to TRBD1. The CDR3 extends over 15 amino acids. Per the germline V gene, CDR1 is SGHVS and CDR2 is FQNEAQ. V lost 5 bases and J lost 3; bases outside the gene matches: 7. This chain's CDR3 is CASSPPGQIYNEQFF. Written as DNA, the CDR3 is TGTGCCAGCAGCCCCCCGGGACAGATCTACAATGAGCAGTTCTTC.

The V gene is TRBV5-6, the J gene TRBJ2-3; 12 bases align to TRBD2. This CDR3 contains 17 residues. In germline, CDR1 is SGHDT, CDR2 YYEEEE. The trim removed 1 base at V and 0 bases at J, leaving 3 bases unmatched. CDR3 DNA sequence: TGTGCCAGCAGCTTGTGGACTAGCGGGGCCAGCACAGATACGCAGTATTTT. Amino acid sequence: CASSLWTSGASTDTQYF.

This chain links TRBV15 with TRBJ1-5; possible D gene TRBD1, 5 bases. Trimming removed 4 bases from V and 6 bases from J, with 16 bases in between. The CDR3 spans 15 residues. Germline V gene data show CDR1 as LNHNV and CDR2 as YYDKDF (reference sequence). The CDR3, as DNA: TGTGCCACCAGCATTGGGACGGCGGGGAGTCAGCCCCAGCATTTT. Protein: CATSIGTAGSQPQHF. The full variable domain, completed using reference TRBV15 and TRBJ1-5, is DAMVIQNPRYQVTQFGKPVTLSCSQTLNHNVMYWYQQKSSQAPKLLFHYYDKDFNNEADTPDNFQSRRPNTSFCFLDIRSPGLGDTAMYLCATSIGTAGSQPQHFGDGTRLSIL.

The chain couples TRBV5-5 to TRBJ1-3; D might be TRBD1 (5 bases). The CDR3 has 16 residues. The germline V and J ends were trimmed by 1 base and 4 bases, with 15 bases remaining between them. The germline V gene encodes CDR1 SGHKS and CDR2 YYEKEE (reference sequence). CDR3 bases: TGTGCCAGCAGCTTGCGGTCGCAGGGCGCCGGAAACACCATATATTTT. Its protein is CASSLRSQGAGNTIYF.

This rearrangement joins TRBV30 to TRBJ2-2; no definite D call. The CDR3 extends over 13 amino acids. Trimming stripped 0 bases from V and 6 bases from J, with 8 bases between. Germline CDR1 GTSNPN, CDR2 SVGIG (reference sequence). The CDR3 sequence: CAWSVYAAGELFF. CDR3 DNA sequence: TGTGCCTGGAGTGTATATGCAGCCGGGGAGCTGTTTTTT. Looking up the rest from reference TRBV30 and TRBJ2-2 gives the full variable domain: SQTIHQWPATLVQPVGSPLSLECTVEGTSNPNLYWYRQAAGRGLQLLFYSVGIGQISSEVPQNLSASRPQDRQFILSSKKLLLSDSGFYLCAWSVYAAGELFFGEGSRLTVL.

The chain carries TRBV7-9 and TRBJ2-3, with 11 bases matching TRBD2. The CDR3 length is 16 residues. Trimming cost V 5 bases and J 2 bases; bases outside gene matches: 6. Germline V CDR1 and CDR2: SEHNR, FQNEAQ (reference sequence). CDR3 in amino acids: CASSAGSGGVTDTQYF. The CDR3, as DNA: TGTGCCAGCAGCGCTGGTAGCGGGGGGGTCACAGATACGCAGTATTTT.

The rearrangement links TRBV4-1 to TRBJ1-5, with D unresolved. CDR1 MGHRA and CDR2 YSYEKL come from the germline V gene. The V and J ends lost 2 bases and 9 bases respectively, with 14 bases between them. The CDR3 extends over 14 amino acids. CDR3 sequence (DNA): TGCGCCAGCAGCCAACCCACGACTTCCCTGCCCCAGCATTTT. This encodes CASSQPTTSLPQHF.

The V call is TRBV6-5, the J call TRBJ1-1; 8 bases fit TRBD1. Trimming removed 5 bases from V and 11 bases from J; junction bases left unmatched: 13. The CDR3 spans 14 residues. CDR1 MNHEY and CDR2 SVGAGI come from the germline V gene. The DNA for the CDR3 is TGTGCCAGCAGTATTACACAGGGGGTGGGAGACGCTTTCTTT. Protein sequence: CASSITQGVGDAFF.

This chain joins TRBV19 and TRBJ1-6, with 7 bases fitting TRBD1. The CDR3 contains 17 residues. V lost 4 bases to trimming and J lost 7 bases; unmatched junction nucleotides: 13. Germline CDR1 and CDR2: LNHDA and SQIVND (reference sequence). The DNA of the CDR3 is TGTGCCAGTAGTAAAGGAGGTCGCGACAGGGTCAATTCACCCCTCCACTTT. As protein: CASSKGGRDRVNSPLHF.

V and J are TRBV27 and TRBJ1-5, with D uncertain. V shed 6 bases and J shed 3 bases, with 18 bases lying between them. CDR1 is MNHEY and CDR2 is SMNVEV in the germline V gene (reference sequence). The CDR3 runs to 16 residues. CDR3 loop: CASSRTGRWDNQPQHF. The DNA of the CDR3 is TGTGCCAGCAGCCGTACCGGGAGATGGGACAATCAGCCCCAGCATTTT.

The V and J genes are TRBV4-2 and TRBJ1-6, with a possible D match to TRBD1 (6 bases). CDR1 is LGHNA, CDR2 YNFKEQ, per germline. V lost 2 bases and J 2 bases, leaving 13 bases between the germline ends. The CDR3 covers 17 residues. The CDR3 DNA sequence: TGTGCCAGCAGCCAAATCGAGGGGGGGGCCTATAATTCACCCCTCCACTTT. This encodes CASSQIEGGAYNSPLHF.

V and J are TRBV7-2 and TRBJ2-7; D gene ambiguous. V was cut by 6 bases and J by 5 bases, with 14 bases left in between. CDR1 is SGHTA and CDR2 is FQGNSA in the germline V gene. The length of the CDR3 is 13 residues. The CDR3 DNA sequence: TGTGCCAGCAGTCCAACCTCTATCAACGAGCAGTACTTC. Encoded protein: CASSPTSINEQYF.

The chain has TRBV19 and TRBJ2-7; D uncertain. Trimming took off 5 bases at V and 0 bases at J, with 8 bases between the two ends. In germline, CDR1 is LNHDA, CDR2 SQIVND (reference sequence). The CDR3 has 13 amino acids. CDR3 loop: CASSASASYEQYF. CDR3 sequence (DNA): TGTGCCAGTAGTGCCTCAGCCTCCTACGAGCAGTACTTC.

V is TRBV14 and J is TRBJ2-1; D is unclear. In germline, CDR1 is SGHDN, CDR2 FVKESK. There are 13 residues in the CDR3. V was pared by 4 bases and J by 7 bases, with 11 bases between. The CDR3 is CASSPYSLNEQFF. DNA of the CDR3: TGTGCCAGCAGCCCCTATAGTTTGAATGAGCAGTTCTTC.

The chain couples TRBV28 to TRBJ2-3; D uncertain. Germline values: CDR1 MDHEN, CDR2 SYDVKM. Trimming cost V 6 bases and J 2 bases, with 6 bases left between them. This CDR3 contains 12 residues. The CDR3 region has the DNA TGTGCCAGCAGGGGATACACAGATACGCAGTATTTT. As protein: CASRGYTDTQYF.

In nucleotides, the CDR3 is TGTGCCAGCAGCTTCATAGCGGGGGGGCAAGACGAGCAGTACTTC. It translates to CASSFIAGGQDEQYF. This sequence joins TRBV7-3 and TRBJ2-7; 11 bases map to TRBD2. Germline CDR1 reads SGHTA; CDR2 reads FQGTGA. The CDR3 covers 15 residues. V was pared by 3 bases and J by 5 bases, with 6 bases of the junction left unmatched.

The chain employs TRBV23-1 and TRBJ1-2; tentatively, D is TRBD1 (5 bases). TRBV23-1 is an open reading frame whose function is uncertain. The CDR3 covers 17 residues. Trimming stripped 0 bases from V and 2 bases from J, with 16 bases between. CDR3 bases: TGCGCCAGCAGTCAATCGAATTATGGGACTCCCAACTATGGCTACACCTTC. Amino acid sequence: CASSQSNYGTPNYGYTF.

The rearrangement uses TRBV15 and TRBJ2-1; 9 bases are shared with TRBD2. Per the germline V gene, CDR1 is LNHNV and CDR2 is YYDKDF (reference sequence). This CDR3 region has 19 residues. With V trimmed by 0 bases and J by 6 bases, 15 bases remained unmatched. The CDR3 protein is CATSRDDVTSGLVFNEQFF. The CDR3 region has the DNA TGTGCCACCAGCAGAGATGATGTGACTAGCGGTCTCGTTTTCAATGAGCAGTTCTTC.